This passage covers 9 T cell receptor beta chains from one sample sequenced in a study of CD8 T cells in ankylosing spondylitis. TCRdb redid the calling of the 5' RACE reads with MiXCR, one entry per CDR3 protein. The table records some 250,000 distinct CDR3 sequences, around 10% of them present only once. The sample consisted of blood, either unsorted or a sorted T cell fraction (not recorded which). The receptor source for this set is a male donor with ankylosing spondylitis or in good health (not recorded which).

There are many counts of this clonotype. The chain joins TRBV28 to TRBJ2-2; perhaps TRBD2 as D (6 bases). The CDR3 loop spans 17 amino acids. Germline values: CDR1 MDHEN, CDR2 SYDVKM. V was clipped by 6 bases and J by 0 bases, with 17 bases between them. The CDR3 region is CASSLYPGLSNTGELFF. As DNA, the CDR3 is TGTGCCAGCAGCCTTTATCCGGGACTCTCGAACACCGGGGAGCTGTTTTTT.

There are many counts of this clonotype. The genes are TRBV5-1 and TRBJ2-3; D remains ambiguous. This CDR3 spans 15 amino acids. The germline V gene has CDR1 SGHRS and CDR2 YFSETQ. V was pared by 0 bases and J by 0 bases, with 8 bases between. Written as DNA, the CDR3 is TGCGCCAGCAGCTTGGGCTACGTAAGCACAGATACGCAGTATTTT. The encoded protein is CASSLGYVSTDTQYF. The full variable domain, in which reference TRBV5-1 and TRBJ2-3 provide the parts outside the CDR3, is KAGVTQTPRYLIKTRGQQVTLSCSPISGHRSVSWYQQTPGQGLQFLFEYFSETQRNKGNFPGRFSGRQFSNSRSEMNVSTLELGDSALYLCASSLGYVSTDTQYFGPGTRLTVL.

This clonotype was picked up many times. The chain employs TRBV6-1 and TRBJ2-2; either TRBD1 or TRBD2 may fit D (5 bases each). This CDR3 has 12 residues. Trimming shortened V by 7 bases and J by 7 bases, and 10 bases separated the two germline ends. Germline lookup yields CDR1 MNHNS and CDR2 SASEGT. CDR3 DNA sequence: TGTGCCAGCACTCGGGGCGACGGGGAGCTGTTTTTT. Residues: CASTRGDGELFF.

The V call is TRBV5-1, the J call TRBJ2-1; D perhaps matches TRBD2 (7 bases). The CDR3 is 16 amino acids. Germline loops: CDR1 SGHRS, CDR2 YFSETQ. V was shortened by 1 base and J by 5 bases, with 16 bases between the two germline ends. In nucleotides, the CDR3 is TGCGCCAGCAGCTTGATGTTGACGGGGGGCCACAATGAGCAGTTCTTC. Translating gives CASSLMLTGGHNEQFF.

On this clonotype itself: Relative to the germline gene, one junction end is altered; a read error may explain this. The chain has TRBV20-1 and TRBJ2-2, with no clear D. Per the germline V gene, CDR1 is DFQATT and CDR2 is SNEGSKA (reference sequence). This CDR3 is 17 amino acids long. The CDR3 is CSARARLGSTNTAELFF. The CDR3 DNA follows: TGCAGTGCTAGAGCCCGTTTAGGTTCCACTAACACCGCGGAGCTGTTTTTT.

The sample holds many counts of this clonotype. CDR3 nucleotide sequence: TGTGCCAGCAGCCAATCCGGGGTGGGAGATACGCAGTATTTT. Translated: CASSQSGVGDTQYF. The genes are TRBV3-1 and TRBJ2-3; TRBD2 might be the D (5 bases). Germline-derived CDR1 and CDR2 are LGHDT and YNNKEL (reference sequence). Trimming removed 2 bases at V and 5 bases at J, with 11 bases between. The CDR3 runs to 14 residues.

The chain employs TRBV5-6 and TRBJ2-1, with D possibly TRBD1 on 5 matching bases. Trimming left V 4 bases short and J 6 bases short, with 14 bases between. The CDR3 runs to 14 residues. Germline V gene data show CDR1 as SGHDT and CDR2 as YYEEEE. The CDR3: CASSAQGLGNEQFF. CDR3 coding DNA: TGTGCCAGCAGCGCCCAGGGTCTAGGCAATGAGCAGTTCTTC. The full variable domain, with the rest looked up from reference TRBV5-6 and TRBJ2-1, is DAGVTQSPTHLIKTRGQQVTLRCSPKSGHDTVSWYQQALGQGPQFIFQYYEEEERQRGNFPDRFSGHQFPNYSSELNVNALLLGDSALYLCASSAQGLGNEQFFGPGTRLTVL.

The CDR3 is CASSLASGPLDNEQFF. CDR3 sequence (DNA): TGTGCCAGCAGCTTAGCATCCGGCCCCCTAGACAATGAGCAGTTCTTC. The chain is built from TRBV7-2 and TRBJ2-1, with D uncertain. From germline, CDR1 is SGHTA and CDR2 FQGNSA. This CDR3 has 16 amino acids. The V end was cut by 0 bases, the J end by 5 bases, with 14 bases between.

This clonotype was counted many times. The CDR3 sequence is CASRRGQGTEAFF. DNA for the CDR3: TGCGCCAGCAGGAGGGGGCAGGGCACTGAAGCTTTCTTT. The chain uses TRBV5-1 and TRBJ1-1; 7 bases fit TRBD1. Unmatched junction bases numbered 5, after V lost 5 bases and J lost 4 bases. There are 13 residues in the CDR3. CDR1 is SGHRS, CDR2 YFSETQ, per germline.